This is a list of T cell receptor beta chains from one sample in a study of CD8 T cells in Susac syndrome. TCRdb itself ran the immunoSEQ multiplex PCR reads through MiXCR, one entry per CDR3 protein. Of 150,000 to 190,000 distinct CDR3 sequences listed, about 95% were seen once; the top ten hold approximately 0.15%. Sequenced sample: CD4+ T cells from PBMCs. The receptor source for this set is a human donor with Susac syndrome. Each CDR3 is given with its conserved first and last residue. Each record gives: D gene, J gene, V gene, clone size, CDR3 DNA, CDR3 protein. D genes are given only for firm matches. Rows give clone size only sometimes, using once, few, many, or a class for an expanded clone.

D gene: TRBD1; J gene: TRBJ1-2; V gene: TRBV29-1; clone size: once; CDR3 DNA: TGCAGCTCGCAAACAGGGGACTATGGCTACACCTTC; CDR3 protein: CSSQTGDYGYTF
D gene: -; J gene: TRBJ1-2; V gene: TRBV14; clone size: -; CDR3 DNA: TGTGCCAGCAGCCAAGACAGAATCTATGGCTACACCTTC; CDR3 protein: CASSQDRIYGYTF
D gene: -; J gene: TRBJ2-7; V gene: TRBV12-3/TRBV12-4; clone size: -; CDR3 DNA: TGTGCCAGCAGTCTAATGGGTAGTAACGAGCAGTACTTC; CDR3 protein: CASSLMGSNEQYF
D gene: TRBD1; J gene: TRBJ2-2; V gene: TRBV5-4; clone size: -; CDR3 DNA: TGTGCCAGCAGCTTGGGGAGCGACAGGGTCACCGGGGAGCTGTTTTTT; CDR3 protein: CASSLGSDRVTGELFF
D gene: -; J gene: TRBJ2-4; V gene: TRBV7-9; clone size: -; CDR3 DNA: TGTGCCAGCAGCCCCTCAGGGAGCATTCAGTACTTC; CDR3 protein: CASSPSGSIQYF
D gene: -; J gene: TRBJ1-4; V gene: TRBV7-9; clone size: -; CDR3 DNA: TGTGCCAGCAGCTTAGTTGAGGGCGGTGAAAAACTGTTTTTT; CDR3 protein: CASSLVEGGEKLFF
D gene: -; J gene: TRBJ2-7; V gene: TRBV7-9; clone size: -; CDR3 DNA: TGTGCCAGCAGCTTACTGGACAGCTCCTACGAGCAGTACTTC; CDR3 protein: CASSLLDSSYEQYF
D gene: -; J gene: TRBJ2-7; V gene: TRBV18; clone size: -; CDR3 DNA: TGTGCCAGCTCACCTCGGACTGACACCTACGAGCAGTACTTC; CDR3 protein: CASSPRTDTYEQYF
D gene: -; J gene: TRBJ1-1; V gene: TRBV12-3/TRBV12-4; clone size: -; CDR3 DNA: TGTGCCAGCACCCTCGACAGGAGCGTCACTGAAGCTTTCTTT; CDR3 protein: CASTLDRSVTEAFF
D gene: TRBD2; J gene: TRBJ2-3; V gene: TRBV5-1; clone size: -; CDR3 DNA: TGCGCCAGCAGCGCGGGACTAGCGGGGTTCACAGATACGCAGTATTTT; CDR3 protein: CASSAGLAGFTDTQYF
D gene: -; J gene: TRBJ2-3; V gene: TRBV5-1; clone size: -; CDR3 DNA: TGCGCCAGCAGCATATCCGGGACCCCTGCCGCGCAGTATTTT; CDR3 protein: CASSISGTPAAQYF
D gene: -; J gene: TRBJ1-4; V gene: TRBV7-6; clone size: -; CDR3 DNA: TGTGCCAGCAGCTTGGATCGGTGGGCGGAAAAACTGTTTTTT; CDR3 protein: CASSLDRWAEKLFF
D gene: TRBD1; J gene: TRBJ2-5; V gene: TRBV6-1; clone size: -; CDR3 DNA: TGTGCCAGCAGAATGACAGGGGGCGAGCTCCAAGAGACCCAGTACTTC; CDR3 protein: CASRMTGGELQETQYF
D gene: -; J gene: TRBJ2-3; V gene: TRBV5-4; clone size: -; CDR3 DNA: TGTGCCAGCAGCTTCTCGGGTAGTCCTAGCACAGATACGCAGTATTTT; CDR3 protein: CASSFSGSPSTDTQYF
D gene: TRBD1; J gene: TRBJ2-7; V gene: TRBV20-1; clone size: -; CDR3 DNA: TGCAGTGCTGCGGGACAGGGAATGTCGTACGAGCAGTACTTC; CDR3 protein: CSAAGQGMSYEQYF
D gene: -; J gene: TRBJ2-5; V gene: TRBV20-1; clone size: -; CDR3 DNA: TGCAGTGCCTCCCGGGGGACGGGACAAGAGACCCAGTACTTC; CDR3 protein: CSASRGTGQETQYF
D gene: -; J gene: TRBJ2-6; V gene: TRBV5-1; clone size: few; CDR3 DNA: TGTGCCAGCAGCTTAGCCTCTGGGGCCAACGTCCTGACTTTC; CDR3 protein: CASSLASGANVLTF
D gene: TRBD1; J gene: TRBJ1-2; V gene: TRBV12-3/TRBV12-4; clone size: -; CDR3 DNA: TGTGCCAGCAGTTTATCCGGACAGGGGTGGGGCTACACCTTC; CDR3 protein: CASSLSGQGWGYTF
D gene: -; J gene: TRBJ2-3; V gene: TRBV29-1; clone size: -; CDR3 DNA: TGCAGCGTCGATGGGGACCCCTCTGGACCAGATACGCAGTATTTT; CDR3 protein: CSVDGDPSGPDTQYF
D gene: -; J gene: TRBJ1-2; V gene: TRBV5-1; clone size: -; CDR3 DNA: TGCGCCAGCAGCTTGGTGGGCAACTCTAACTATGGCTACACCTTC; CDR3 protein: CASSLVGNSNYGYTF
D gene: -; J gene: TRBJ1-6; V gene: TRBV5-1; clone size: -; CDR3 DNA: TGCGCCAGCAGCTTGGAACAAGATTCACCCCTCCACTTT; CDR3 protein: CASSLEQDSPLHF
D gene: TRBD2; J gene: TRBJ2-3; V gene: TRBV20-1; clone size: -; CDR3 DNA: TGCAGTGCTAGAGCTAGCGGAAGCACAGATACGCAGTATTTT; CDR3 protein: CSARASGSTDTQYF
D gene: -; J gene: TRBJ2-5; V gene: TRBV27; clone size: -; CDR3 DNA: TGTGCCAGCAGTACCGGGATCCAAGCCTCGGAGACCCAGTACTTC; CDR3 protein: CASSTGIQASETQYF
D gene: -; J gene: TRBJ2-7; V gene: TRBV19; clone size: -; CDR3 DNA: TGTGCCAGTAGTATAGTTGCGACCTACGAGCAGTACTTC; CDR3 protein: CASSIVATYEQYF
D gene: TRBD1; J gene: TRBJ2-7; V gene: TRBV4-1; clone size: once; CDR3 DNA: TGCGCCAGCAGCCCGCGACAGGGGTTCTACGAGCAGTACTTC; CDR3 protein: CASSPRQGFYEQYF
D gene: -; J gene: TRBJ2-5; V gene: TRBV7-2; clone size: -; CDR3 DNA: TGTGCCAGCAGCTCCGACAGGGGAGGGGAGACCCAGTACTTC; CDR3 protein: CASSSDRGGETQYF
D gene: -; J gene: TRBJ1-1; V gene: TRBV29-1; clone size: -; CDR3 DNA: TGCAGCGTTGAAGGGCAGGGTGTAACAGCCGCTTTCTTT; CDR3 protein: CSVEGQGVTAAFF
D gene: -; J gene: TRBJ2-3; V gene: TRBV20-1; clone size: -; CDR3 DNA: TGCAGTGCTAGAGATGTCCAACAGCGGTATTTT; CDR3 protein: CSARDVQQRYF
D gene: TRBD1; J gene: TRBJ2-6; V gene: TRBV4-2; clone size: -; CDR3 DNA: TGTGCCAGCAGCCCAGAAGACAGGGCTGGGGCCAACGTCCTGACTTTC; CDR3 protein: CASSPEDRAGANVLTF
D gene: -; J gene: TRBJ2-7; V gene: TRBV29-1; clone size: -; CDR3 DNA: TGCAGCGTTGAAAGCACACCTTCCTACGAGCAGTACTTC; CDR3 protein: CSVESTPSYEQYF
D gene: TRBD1; J gene: TRBJ1-1; V gene: TRBV20-1; clone size: -; CDR3 DNA: TGCAGTGCTAGGGACAGGGGCGTCACTGAAGCTTTCTTT; CDR3 protein: CSARDRGVTEAFF
D gene: -; J gene: TRBJ2-5; V gene: TRBV11-2; clone size: -; CDR3 DNA: TGTGCCAGCAGCACAACGGGGGAGACCCAGTACTTC; CDR3 protein: CASSTTGETQYF
D gene: -; J gene: TRBJ2-7; V gene: TRBV28; clone size: -; CDR3 DNA: TGTGCCAGCATTCCGGGGGGCGTAGATTGGTCCTACGAGCAGTACTTC; CDR3 protein: CASIPGGVDWSYEQYF
D gene: -; J gene: TRBJ2-7; V gene: TRBV13; clone size: -; CDR3 DNA: TGTGCCAGCGGGGGCAAGCGGGGTTTATCCTACGAGCAGTACTTC; CDR3 protein: CASGGKRGLSYEQYF
D gene: -; J gene: TRBJ2-7; V gene: TRBV20-1; clone size: -; CDR3 DNA: TGCAGTGCTAGAGTTGAAAGAACCTACGAGCAGTACTTC; CDR3 protein: CSARVERTYEQYF
D gene: TRBD1; J gene: TRBJ2-7; V gene: TRBV11-3; clone size: -; CDR3 DNA: TGTGCCAGCAGCTCGACGGAGACAGGGAGCGAGCAGTACTTC; CDR3 protein: CASSSTETGSEQYF
D gene: -; J gene: TRBJ2-4; V gene: TRBV3-1; clone size: once; CDR3 DNA: TGTGCCAGCAGCCCAAGAGGGGAGGCAACCAAAAACATTCAGTACTTC; CDR3 protein: CASSPRGEATKNIQYF
D gene: -; J gene: TRBJ2-2; V gene: TRBV20-1; clone size: -; CDR3 DNA: TGCAGTGCTACCTTGGGGACCGGGGAGCTGTTTTTT; CDR3 protein: CSATLGTGELFF
D gene: -; J gene: TRBJ1-1; V gene: TRBV11-2; clone size: once; CDR3 DNA: TGTGCCAGCAGCTTAACCAGGGCCAATGGGGAAGCTTTCTTT; CDR3 protein: CASSLTRANGEAFF
D gene: -; J gene: TRBJ2-2; V gene: TRBV19; clone size: -; CDR3 DNA: TGTGCCAGTAGTCCACGGTTAGACGTCACCGGGGAGCTGTTTTTT; CDR3 protein: CASSPRLDVTGELFF
D gene: -; J gene: TRBJ1-6; V gene: TRBV5-1; clone size: -; CDR3 DNA: TGCGCCAGCAGCTTGGACCCCGGGACCCTTAGTTCACCCCTCCACTTT; CDR3 protein: CASSLDPGTLSSPLHF
D gene: TRBD1; J gene: TRBJ2-1; V gene: TRBV12-3/TRBV12-4; clone size: -; CDR3 DNA: TGTGCCAGCAGTTCAACCGGACAGGGGGCTTCGAATGAGCAGTTCTTC; CDR3 protein: CASSSTGQGASNEQFF
D gene: TRBD1; J gene: TRBJ1-3; V gene: TRBV9; clone size: -; CDR3 DNA: TGTGCCAGCAGCGGCCCACAGGGGGCTGGAAACACCATATATTTT; CDR3 protein: CASSGPQGAGNTIYF
D gene: TRBD1; J gene: TRBJ1-4; V gene: TRBV29-1; clone size: -; CDR3 DNA: TGCAGCGTTCGGACAGGGGAGAGTAATGAAAAACTGTTTTTT; CDR3 protein: CSVRTGESNEKLFF
D gene: -; J gene: TRBJ1-2; V gene: TRBV14; clone size: -; CDR3 DNA: TGTGCCAGCAGCCCGATTATCACGGGGCAGAATGGCTACACCTTC; CDR3 protein: CASSPIITGQNGYTF
D gene: -; J gene: TRBJ1-6; V gene: TRBV9; clone size: -; CDR3 DNA: TGTGCCAGCAGCCCCCGGACAGCTAATTCACCCCTCCACTTT; CDR3 protein: CASSPRTANSPLHF
D gene: -; J gene: TRBJ1-2; V gene: TRBV6-2/TRBV6-3; clone size: -; CDR3 DNA: TGTGCCAGCAGTTACGGGTTTGTCTACACCTTC; CDR3 protein: CASSYGFVYTF
D gene: -; J gene: TRBJ2-5; V gene: TRBV5-6; clone size: -; CDR3 DNA: TGTGCCAGCAGCTTGGTAACGCTTCAAGAGACCCAGTACTTC; CDR3 protein: CASSLVTLQETQYF
D gene: -; J gene: TRBJ1-1; V gene: TRBV9; clone size: -; CDR3 DNA: TGTGCCAGCAGCGTAGCACAGTTGAACACTGAAGCTTTCTTT; CDR3 protein: CASSVAQLNTEAFF
D gene: -; J gene: TRBJ2-3; V gene: TRBV5-4; clone size: -; CDR3 DNA: TGTGCCAGCAGCTTGGGGCCAGGGGGGAGCACAGATACGCAGTATTTT; CDR3 protein: CASSLGPGGSTDTQYF
D gene: TRBD2; J gene: TRBJ2-5; V gene: TRBV6-6; clone size: -; CDR3 DNA: TGTGCCAGCAGTTACTCTGGGGGACTAGTGGGGGAGACCCAGTACTTC; CDR3 protein: CASSYSGGLVGETQYF
D gene: -; J gene: TRBJ1-1; V gene: TRBV11-1; clone size: few; CDR3 DNA: TGTGCCAGCAGCTTAGACCTGAACACTGAAGCTTTCTTT; CDR3 protein: CASSLDLNTEAFF
D gene: -; J gene: TRBJ2-5; V gene: TRBV3-1; clone size: -; CDR3 DNA: TGTGCCAGCAGCCATGGCGGGGTAGAGACCCAGTACTTC; CDR3 protein: CASSHGGVETQYF
D gene: -; J gene: TRBJ2-5; V gene: TRBV14; clone size: -; CDR3 DNA: TGTGCCAGCAGCCAAGTCCTTAGGGCGGAGACCCAGTACTTC; CDR3 protein: CASSQVLRAETQYF
D gene: TRBD2; J gene: TRBJ2-7; V gene: TRBV13; clone size: -; CDR3 DNA: TGTGCCAGCAGCTTAGGCCTACTAGCGGGGGCCTACGAGCAGTACTTC; CDR3 protein: CASSLGLLAGAYEQYF